Reported below is one TCR beta chain. Its antigen target is currently unknown. Nothing much larger sits one base from this clone, and base qualities are not available. Participants in the prospective study were enrolled through a virtual design, were aged about 18 to 89 years, and lived in approximately 25 United States geographic areas. To assign participants to cohorts, the prospective study relied on clinical history that participants themselves reported in a screening survey and a study questionnaire. In the prospective study, whole blood, serum and a nasopharyngeal or oropharyngeal swab were collected from each participant by mobile phlebotomists. Additional blood draws and questionnaires over an approximately two-month period could optionally be provided by prospective study participants. Prospective study blood samples were shipped either frozen or at room temperature before DNA extraction.

This entry comes from a study of blood T cell repertoires in COVID-19 (dated by TCRdb to about 2020). With respect to the entire study: Recovered participants in ImmuneRACE Cohort 3 were defined as having two consecutive negative NP/OP PCR tests, clearance from a healthcare professional, or resolution of symptoms. The dataset comprised deeply sampled blood TCRbeta repertoires from subjects exposed to, actively infected with, or recovered from COVID-19. The repertoires were made available in a free public database intended to serve as a resource for research on the immune response to SARS-CoV-2. The material from the prospective study consisted of cDNA or gDNA derived from T cells, B-cell-depleted T cells, or PBMCs. Sample metadata almost always included a de-identified subject ID, COVID-19 status, age in years and sex. Samples came from the ongoing ImmuneRACE study (first 160 participants) plus 1,254 subjects from 6 global collaborators. Samples from collaborators originated in the United States, Italy and Spain and spanned both the acute and convalescent phases of COVID-19. Where HLA class I and class II types were available, the types were taken from metadata supplied by the sample provider, not from assay-based typing.

TCRbeta CDR3 regions were amplified from genomic DNA using the immunoSEQ Assay, a bias-controlled multiplex PCR. Under the source paper's analysis protocol: The number of nucleated cells in each sample was estimated from the amplification of reference gene primers within the assay. To quantify the absolute abundance of each unique TCRbeta CDR3 rearrangement, sequence reads were collapsed and filtered. For each sample, productive Simpson clonality was calculated as the square root of Simpson's diversity index over productive rearrangements. Imported from immuneACCESS, the table was reduced by TCRdb to in-frame sequences with V and J called. These copies leave out some clones; in studies compared against another copy, an unresolved V gene accounts for under half, and the cause of the remainder is not known. That table furnishes V, J and clone size, whereas the DNA furnished D and trimming. The table for this sample lists some 200,000 clones; about 90% of them were counted only once. Clones ranked in the top ten supply 3% to 3.5% of the sample.

In the germline V gene, CDR1 corresponds to KGHSH and CDR2 to LQKENI. Deletion took 3 bases off V and 1 base off J, with a span of 12 bases between the germline ends. Including the terminal cysteine and phenylalanine, the CDR3 comprises 15 residues. The sequence is cut down to CDR3 DNA, 45 bases in frame from base 1. Points the paper makes about the study in general: Clinical and demographic metadata were provided uncurated, with the amount varying by source and participant.

The TCR originated in a woman between 45 and 60 years old in a cohort exposed to, infected with or recovered from COVID-19 (not recorded which). The rearranged chain carries TRBV18 and TRBJ1-1; no D gene call is confident. Sequencing was carried out using PBMCs or T cells enriched from blood (not recorded which). In nucleotides, the sequence is TGTGCCAGCTCACCGGATATAGGGAGGAACACTGAAGCTTTCTTT. Protein translation: CASSPDIGRNTEAFF. Where the CDR3 stops, the reference TRBV18 and TRBJ1-1 genes take over; the full variable domain is NAGVMQNPRHLVRRRGQEARLRCSPMKGHSHVYWYRQLPEEGLKFMVYLQKENIIDESGMPKERFSAEFPKEGPSILRIQQVVRGDSAAYFCASSPDIGRNTEAFFGQGTRLTVV.